The clone carrying this T cell receptor (beta chain) has ten or more counts. Together with a sample-barcoded 5' primer, a J-beta primer mix was included in a second PCR lasting about 7 to 12 cycles. A single record per CDR3 protein comes from TCRdb applying MiXCR to the 5' RACE reads. Among hundreds of thousands of distinct CDR3 sequences listed, around 31% were seen once. This entry comes from a study of blood T cells in healthy people across ages. Trimming stripped 6 bases from V and 6 bases from J, with 18 bases between. The CDR3 consists of 14 residues. CDR1 DFQATT and CDR2 SNEGSKA come from the germline V gene (reference sequence).

Input material: blood. The source is a woman of 80 years or more in good health. The chain employs TRBV20-1 and TRBJ1-5; tentative D call: TRBD1 (5 bases). The DNA of the CDR3 is TGCAGTGCATGGGGTGGGGATAGGGGTCAGCCCCAGCATTTT. It yields the protein CSAWGGDRGQPQHF.